The 32 T cell receptor beta chains below come from one sample, sequenced in a study of blood T cell repertoires in COVID-19. Sequencing used immunoSEQ multiplex PCR; TCRdb keeps in-frame clones, though not all of them. The sample records about 150,000 clones, 84% being singletons. Sequences were obtained from peripheral blood. All receptors derive from a man between 65 and 85 years old with acute or convalescent COVID-19.

The chain recombines TRBV18 with TRBJ1-3, with 7 bases identical to TRBD1. V shed 5 bases and J 0 bases; nucleotides not matched to a gene: 4. This CDR3 has 15 residues. Germline values: CDR1 KGHSH, CDR2 LQKENI. CDR3 coding DNA: TGTGCCAGCTCAGCGACAGGGTTCTCTGGAAACACCATATATTTT. Translating it yields CASSATGFSGNTIYF.

This clone was seen once. The V call is TRBV15, the J call TRBJ2-5; D is uncertain. Trimming stripped 0 bases from V and 5 bases from J, with 10 bases between. The CDR3 has 14 amino acids. Germline V gene sequence: CDR1 LNHNV, CDR2 YYDKDF (reference sequence). The DNA for the CDR3 is TGTGCCACCAGCAGAGATCCGGGTGGGGAGACCCAGTACTTC. Translated, it gives CATSRDPGGETQYF.

The chain has TRBV3-1 (or the pseudogene TRBV3-2) and TRBJ1-6; the D gene is possibly TRBD1 (6 bases). The V end lost 1 base, the J end lost 9 bases, and 10 bases lay between the germline ends. CDR1 LGHDT and CDR2 YNNKEL come from the germline V gene (reference sequence). This CDR3 is 14 amino acids long. The CDR3 loop reads CASSQADRFSPLHF. CDR3 in DNA: TGTGCCAGCAGCCAAGCGGACAGATTTTCACCCCTCCACTTT.

The rearrangement joins TRBV14 to TRBJ2-7, with no clear D. The CDR3 has 14 residues. V lost 0 bases and J lost 0, with 6 bases in between. Germline V gene lookup returns CDR1 SGHDN and CDR2 FVKESK. The CDR3 nucleotides are TGTGCCAGCAGCCAAGACGGGTACTCCTACGAGCAGTACTTC. This codes for CASSQDGYSYEQYF. Full variable domain (remainder filled in from reference TRBV14 and TRBJ2-7): EAGVTQFPSHSVIEKGQTVTLRCDPISGHDNLYWYRRVMGKEIKFLLHFVKESKQDESGMPNNRFLAERTGGTYSTLKVQPAELEDSGVYFCASSQDGYSYEQYFGPGTRLTVT.

This clone was picked up one time. This rearrangement joins TRBV27 to TRBJ1-6, with TRBD1 matching over 9 bases. The CDR3 length is 13 residues. V gave up 5 bases and J gave up 13 bases; unmatched junction bases: 6. Germline-derived CDR1 and CDR2 are MNHEY and SMNVEV (reference sequence). CDR3 nucleotides: TGTGCCAGCAGTCGGGACAGGGCCGCGCCCCTCCACTTT. It specifies CASSRDRAAPLHF.

CDR3 DNA: TGTGCCAGCAGCTGGAAGGGAGGAGACACCGGGGAGCTGTTTTTT. Amino acids: CASSWKGGDTGELFF. The genes are TRBV7-3 and TRBJ2-2; D possibly corresponds to TRBD2 (6 bases). The CDR3 loop spans 15 amino acids. Germline lookup yields CDR1 SGHTA and CDR2 FQGTGA. Deletions cut 4 bases from V and 3 bases from J, with 12 bases between.

This clone was found once. The rearrangement links TRBV3-1 (or the pseudogene TRBV3-2) to TRBJ2-3; 9 bases agree with TRBD2. There are 16 residues in the CDR3. J was trimmed by 8 bases and V by 4 bases; bases with no gene match: 13. Germline CDR1 is LGHDT and CDR2 is YNNKEL (reference sequence). The CDR3 sequence is CASSLISGLAPSTQYF. The CDR3 DNA reads as TGTGCCAGCAGCCTGATATCGGGACTAGCCCCTAGTACGCAGTATTTT.

CDR3 amino acids: CASSPPGGLGGYTF. Written as DNA, the CDR3 is TGTGCCAGCAGCCCCCCAGGGGGTTTGGGTGGCTACACCTTC. J is TRBJ1-2 and V is TRBV27; TRBD1 matches at 7 bases. Germline CDR1 reads MNHEY; CDR2 reads SMNVEV (reference sequence). Unmatched junction bases numbered 11, after V lost 6 bases and J lost 7 bases. The CDR3 totals 14 residues.

The V call is TRBV9, the J call TRBJ1-1, with TRBD1 matching 10 bases. The CDR3 is 15 amino acids. Germline lookup yields CDR1 SGDLS and CDR2 YYNGEE. V trimming: 3 bases; J trimming: 7 bases; junction bases outside the gene matches: 9. Here the CDR3 reads CASSAGDRGRGEAFF. The CDR3 DNA reads as TGTGCCAGCAGCGCCGGGGACAGGGGTAGAGGTGAAGCTTTCTTT.

This chain connects TRBV3-1 (or the pseudogene TRBV3-2) to TRBJ2-3, with D maybe TRBD2 (6 bases). The length of the CDR3 is 15 residues. V was clipped by 0 bases and J by 5 bases, with 12 bases between them. Germline V lookup: CDR1 LGHDT, CDR2 YNNKEL (reference sequence). The CDR3 sequence is CASSQEGRPGDTQYF. CDR3 sequence (DNA): TGTGCCAGCAGCCAAGAGGGGAGGCCGGGAGATACGCAGTATTTT.

The J gene is TRBJ2-7, the V gene TRBV27; D call uncertain. The CDR3 runs to 13 residues. Germline loops: CDR1 MNHEY, CDR2 SMNVEV (reference sequence). V gave up 10 bases and J gave up 1 base, with 14 bases separating them. The CDR3 loop is CATGRSLSYEQYF. CDR3 in DNA: TGTGCCACTGGTCGGAGTTTATCCTACGAGCAGTACTTC.

The rearrangement joins TRBV19 to TRBJ2-7; D might be TRBD2 (6 bases). Germline CDR1 reads LNHDA; CDR2 reads SQIVND (reference sequence). Between the trimmed V and J ends, which lost 5 bases and 0 bases, there was a span of 17 bases. CDR3 length: 16 residues. CDR3 sequence reads: CASSLTPQAGSYEQYF. CDR3 nucleotides: TGTGCCAGTAGTTTAACCCCTCAAGCGGGCTCCTACGAGCAGTACTTC.

This clone came up once. The DNA for the CDR3 is TGTGCCAGCAGTGAAATAGAATTTCTAGCGGGTACCCAAGAGACCCAGTACTTC. It specifies CASSEIEFLAGTQETQYF. The chain carries TRBV6-1 and TRBJ2-5; TRBD2 agrees at 8 bases. The V segment lost 2 bases and the J segment 1 base; nucleotides outside the gene matches: 12. The length of the CDR3 is 18 residues. Germline CDR1 reads MNHNS; CDR2 reads SASEGT.

V usage is TRBV7-2 and J usage is TRBJ2-3; 11 bases fit TRBD2. The CDR3 has 16 amino acids. J was trimmed by 4 bases and V by 5 bases; bases with no gene match: 8. Germline V CDR1 and CDR2: SGHTA, FQGNSA. The CDR3 spells CASSPLTSGMSDTQYF. The DNA of the CDR3 is TGTGCCAGCAGCCCGCTGACTAGCGGGATGTCAGATACGCAGTATTTT. The full variable domain, with the rest looked up from reference TRBV7-2 and TRBJ2-3, is GAGVSQSPSNKVTEKGKDVELRCDPISGHTALYWYRQSLGQGLEFLIYFQGNSAPDKSGLPSDRFSAERTGGSVSTLTIQRTQQEDSAVYLCASSPLTSGMSDTQYFGPGTRLTVL.

The rearrangement links TRBV9 to TRBJ2-7; 9 bases map to TRBD1. The junction had 11 bases not matched to a gene; V was cut back by 0 bases and J by 4 bases. CDR1 is SGDLS, CDR2 YYNGEE, per germline. The CDR3 has 17 residues. The DNA for the CDR3 is TGTGCCAGCAGCGTAGGCCTCACAGGGGGCGGGGGATACGAGCAGTACTTC. Its protein product is CASSVGLTGGGGYEQYF. The full variable domain, its missing parts supplied by reference TRBV9 and TRBJ2-7, is DSGVTQTPKHLITATGQRVTLRCSPRSGDLSVYWYQQSLDQGLQFLIQYYNGEERAKGNILERFSAQQFPDLHSELNLSSLELGDSALYFCASSVGLTGGGGYEQYFGPGTRLTVT.

The rearrangement joins TRBV6-5 to TRBJ2-3; 7 positions agree with TRBD2. Germline-derived CDR1 and CDR2 are MNHEY and SVGAGI. The CDR3 loop spans 15 amino acids. With V trimmed by 5 bases and J by 2 bases, 7 bases remained unmatched. In DNA form, the CDR3 reads TGTGCCAGCAGTCCCATTCGGGGGGACACAGATACGCAGTATTTT. Protein: CASSPIRGDTDTQYF.

The chain carries TRBV5-1 and TRBJ2-3; 8 positions match TRBD2. Losses at the gene ends were 4 bases for V and 2 bases for J; bases not matched to a gene: 6. The CDR3 length is 15 residues. CDR1 and CDR2 from the germline V gene are SGHRS and YFSETQ. The CDR3 nucleotides are TGCGCCAGCAGCCCCGGGGGGGGACTCACAGATACGCAGTATTTT. It encodes CASSPGGGLTDTQYF. Full variable domain (remainder filled in from reference TRBV5-1 and TRBJ2-3): KAGVTQTPRYLIKTRGQQVTLSCSPISGHRSVSWYQQTPGQGLQFLFEYFSETQRNKGNFPGRFSGRQFSNSRSEMNVSTLELGDSALYLCASSPGGGLTDTQYFGPGTRLTVL.

The chain recombines TRBV28 with TRBJ2-1; TRBD2 agrees at 11 bases. With 5 bases clipped from V and 9 bases from J, the junction kept 12 bases outside the gene matches. Per the germline V gene, CDR1 is MDHEN and CDR2 is SYDVKM. This CDR3 region has 16 residues. The chain's CDR3 is CASSTASLAGGGEQFF. CDR3 nucleotides: TGTGCCAGCAGTACCGCCTCCCTAGCGGGGGGAGGTGAGCAGTTCTTC.

The chain carries TRBV3-1 (or the pseudogene TRBV3-2) and TRBJ1-1, with no clear D. The CDR3 spans 14 residues. Trimming cost V 4 bases and J 0 bases, with 9 bases left between them. In germline, CDR1 is LGHDT, CDR2 YNNKEL (reference sequence). This CDR3 is CASSPRYMNTEAFF. DNA for the CDR3: TGTGCCAGCAGCCCCCGTTACATGAACACTGAAGCTTTCTTT.

This sequence joins TRBV27 and TRBJ1-1; D might be TRBD1 (5 bases). Between the trimmed V and J ends, which lost 1 base and 0 bases, there was a span of 12 bases. This CDR3 contains 16 residues. CDR1 is MNHEY and CDR2 is SMNVEV in the germline V gene (reference sequence). The CDR3 is CASSLFGGSVNTEAFF. Here the CDR3 DNA reads TGTGCCAGCAGTTTATTTGGGGGGTCTGTGAACACTGAAGCTTTCTTT.

The V gene is TRBV5-1, the J gene TRBJ2-2; maybe TRBD2 (5 bases). CDR1 is SGHRS and CDR2 is YFSETQ in the germline V gene. This CDR3 has 15 residues. V gave up 6 bases and J gave up 4 bases, with 16 bases separating them. DNA of the CDR3: TGCGCCAGCAAGCTTGTCGGCGGAGGCACCGGGGAGCTGTTTTTT. It is translated as CASKLVGGGTGELFF.

The chain uses TRBV28 and TRBJ1-5; D is undetermined. Deletions cut 3 bases from V and 9 bases from J, with 9 bases between. The CDR3 is made up of 12 amino acids. The germline V gene encodes CDR1 MDHEN and CDR2 SYDVKM. The CDR3: CASSFGVPPQHF. Here the CDR3 DNA reads TGTGCCAGCAGTTTCGGGGTCCCGCCCCAGCATTTT.

The rearrangement uses TRBV5-4 and TRBJ1-5, with a weak D call TRBD1 (5 bases). The V and J ends lost 4 bases and 7 bases respectively, with 15 bases between them. This CDR3 region has 14 residues. In germline, CDR1 is SGHNT, CDR2 YYREEE (reference sequence). The CDR3 DNA reads TGTGCCAGCAGCCTTGCGGGGGTTGAACAGCCCCAGCATTTT. Translation: CASSLAGVEQPQHF. The full variable domain, in which reference TRBV5-4 and TRBJ1-5 provide the parts outside the CDR3, is ETGVTQSPTHLIKTRGQQVTLRCSSQSGHNTVSWYQQALGQGPQFIFQYYREEENGRGNFPPRFSGLQFPNYSSELNVNALELDDSALYLCASSLAGVEQPQHFGDGTRLSIL.

The V gene is TRBV27, the J gene TRBJ2-5, with a weak D call TRBD2 (5 bases). Germline V gene data show CDR1 as MNHEY and CDR2 as SMNVEV (reference sequence). V was trimmed by 4 bases and J by 5 bases, leaving 11 bases between them. This CDR3 is built from 13 residues. The CDR3 nucleotides are TGTGCCAGCAGTTCTCGCACGGGGGAGACCCAGTACTTC. Protein sequence: CASSSRTGETQYF.

The sample holds a few counts of this clone. The chain joins TRBV7-8 to TRBJ2-7, with a tentative D call TRBD2 (6 bases). Looked up from germline, CDR1 is SGHVS and CDR2 is FQNEAQ. V dropped 8 bases and J dropped 7 bases, with 18 bases sitting between them. The CDR3 has 13 amino acids. The chain's CDR3 is CASSSAGVGEQYF. For the CDR3, the DNA is TGTGCCAGCTCCTCAGCGGGCGTGGGGGAGCAGTACTTC. Full variable domain (rest looked up from reference TRBV7-8 and TRBJ2-7): GAGVSQSPRYKVAKRGQDVALRCDPISGHVSLFWYQQALGQGPEFLTYFQNEAQLDKSGLPSDRFFAERPEGSVSTLKIQRTQQEDSAVYLCASSSAGVGEQYFGPGTRLTVT.

This rearrangement joins TRBV30 to TRBJ2-6, with 9 nucleotides matching TRBD1. The CDR3 sequence is 14 residues long. Germline V gives CDR1 GTSNPN, CDR2 SVGIG (reference sequence). V dropped 5 bases and J dropped 4; count of bases not matched to a gene: 3. The CDR3 nucleotides are TGTGCCTGGGGGACAGGGACCGGGGCCAACGTCCTGACTTTC. Protein: CAWGTGTGANVLTF.

This chain connects TRBV6-1 to TRBJ1-2; 7 nucleotides match TRBD1. The V and J ends lost 1 base and 4 bases, in that order; junction bases with no gene match: 12. The CDR3 sequence is 17 residues long. Germline V CDR1 and CDR2: MNHNS, SASEGT. This chain's CDR3 is CASSEDWTGTIGYGYTF. Written as DNA, the CDR3 is TGTGCCAGCAGTGAAGACTGGACAGGCACCATCGGCTATGGCTACACCTTC.

The chain links TRBV30 to TRBJ1-1; a possible D gene is TRBD1 (5 bases). The CDR3 length is 17 residues. V shed 0 bases and J shed 0 bases, with 17 bases lying between them. Per germline, CDR1 GTSNPN and CDR2 SVGIG (reference sequence). The CDR3 sequence is CAWSVSSLRQMNTEAFF. The CDR3 region has the DNA TGTGCCTGGAGTGTATCATCCCTCAGACAGATGAACACTGAAGCTTTCTTT.

The rearrangement uses TRBV6-6 and TRBJ1-5; no reliable D call. The CDR3 covers 19 residues. V was trimmed by 5 bases and J by 3 bases, leaving 26 bases between them. Germline assignment: CDR1 MNHNY and CDR2 SVGAGI (reference sequence). The CDR3 DNA reads TGTGCCAGCAGTCCCCGCGCGGGAGTTTTTCTGGCTAACAATCAGCCCCAGCATTTT. Translation gives CASSPRAGVFLANNQPQHF.

The table lists this clone with a few counts. The V gene is TRBV6-5, the J gene TRBJ1-1; 9 bases map to TRBD1. The germline gives CDR1 MNHEY, CDR2 SVGAGI. Germline trimming cut 7 bases from V and 5 bases from J; bases unmatched to any gene: 5. The CDR3 runs 13 residues. CDR3 region: CASNRQGGTEAFF. CDR3 nucleotides: TGTGCCAGCAACAGACAGGGGGGAACTGAAGCTTTCTTT.

Comments on this clone: The sample carries other DNA sequences with the same CDR3. The V gene is TRBV2, the J gene TRBJ1-5, with D possibly matching TRBD1 (5 bases). CDR1 and CDR2 from the germline V gene are SNHLY and FYNNEI. The CDR3 spans 13 residues. The V gene lost 5 bases and the J gene lost 7 bases, with 12 bases spanning the gap. The CDR3 loop reads CASSTGGGQPQHF. The CDR3 DNA reads as TGTGCCAGCAGTACTGGGGGGGGACAGCCCCAGCATTTT.

CDR3 nucleotides: TGTGCCAGCAGTTCCGACAGGGCCCCCGGGGAGCTGTTTTTT. It encodes CASSSDRAPGELFF. This chain connects TRBV6-2 or TRBV6-3 to TRBJ2-2; 7 positions match TRBD1. Germline V gene sequence: CDR1 MNHEY, CDR2 SVGEGT. This CDR3 has 14 amino acids. V was clipped by 4 bases and J by 6 bases; unmatched bases: 5.